A single sample gave rise to the 19 T cell receptor beta chains below, sequenced in a study of blood T cell repertoires in COVID-19 (dated by TCRdb to 2019 to 2021). Libraries were constructed by the immunoSEQ multiplex PCR assay. TCRdb took over this immuneACCESS table, retaining in-frame rearrangements with V and J assigned. Such tables are incomplete; in checked studies, under half of the missing clones stem from an unresolved V gene, and the remainder is unexplained. A total of about 170,000 clones appear in this sample, about 80% of them only once. Around 2.4% of the sample is in the top ten clones. Sequenced sample: peripheral blood. Every receptor here comes from a human donor with acute or convalescent COVID-19. The donor label of this sample is uncertain.

The V call is TRBV21-1, the J call TRBJ2-7; the tabulated D call, TRBD1, remains unverified against the DNA. TRBV21-1 is a pseudogene locus. The CDR3 sequence is 20 residues long. The CDR3 here is CASSKERIGDTPSSSYEQYF. As DNA, the CDR3 is TGTGCCAGCAGCAAAGAGAGGATAGGGGACACTCCGTCTAGCTCCTACGAGCAGTACTTC.

The chain employs TRBV7-2 and TRBJ1-2; a possible D gene is TRBD1 (6 bases). The germline gives CDR1 SGHTA, CDR2 FQGNSA. Trimming shortened V by 5 bases and J by 8 bases, and 18 bases separated the two germline ends. This CDR3 has 14 amino acids. The CDR3: CASSPRRTDKGYTF. Written as DNA, the CDR3 is TGTGCCAGCAGCCCACGGAGGACAGACAAAGGCTACACCTTC.

The rearrangement joins TRBV5-6 to TRBJ1-3; 7 bases fit TRBD1. V lost 4 bases, J lost 2 bases, and 3 bases stayed unmatched. The CDR3 totals 14 residues. Germline V gene data show CDR1 as SGHDT and CDR2 as YYEEEE. The CDR3 DNA reads as TGTGCCAGCAGCCGGACAGGCCCTGGAAACACCATATATTTT. Translation gives CASSRTGPGNTIYF.

V usage is TRBV5-8 and J usage is TRBJ1-1, with no clear D. V was trimmed by 3 bases and J by 5 bases, leaving 14 bases between them. Germline CDR1 reads SGHTS; CDR2 reads YDEGEE. This CDR3 is built from 14 residues. CDR3 region: CASSWRELGTEAFF. Written as DNA, the CDR3 is TGTGCCAGCAGCTGGCGTGAACTAGGGACTGAAGCTTTCTTT.

This chain joins TRBV19 and TRBJ2-7; 10 bases line up with TRBD1. CDR1 is LNHDA, CDR2 SQIVND, per germline (reference sequence). The length of the CDR3 is 15 residues. V shed 3 bases and J 2 bases; nucleotides not matched to a gene: 4. In DNA, the CDR3 is TGTGCCAGTAGTATGGGGACAGGGGTCCCCTACGAGCAGTACTTC. It is translated as CASSMGTGVPYEQYF.

This chain uses TRBV28 with TRBJ2-1; 8 bases fit TRBD1. The CDR3 has 15 residues. Germline values: CDR1 MDHEN, CDR2 SYDVKM. The trim removed 2 bases at V and 4 bases at J, leaving 4 bases unmatched. The CDR3 here is CASSLTGQVYNEQFF. The CDR3 DNA is TGTGCCAGCAGTTTAACGGGACAGGTTTACAATGAGCAGTTCTTC.

This rearrangement joins TRBV5-4 to TRBJ2-2, with D maybe TRBD2 (7 bases). Looked up from germline, CDR1 is SGHNT and CDR2 is YYREEE (reference sequence). The CDR3 loop spans 17 amino acids. Trimming took off 1 base at V and 0 bases at J, with 13 bases between the two ends. The CDR3 is CASSLLGGASNTGELFF. The CDR3 bases are TGTGCCAGCAGCTTGCTAGGGGGGGCCTCGAACACCGGGGAGCTGTTTTTT.

J is TRBJ2-4 and V is TRBV19; TRBD1 matches at 8 bases. Germline V lookup: CDR1 LNHDA, CDR2 SQIVND (reference sequence). CDR3 length equals 14 residues. V lost 7 bases and J lost 7; bases outside the gene matches: 9. This CDR3 is CASTQGTGTNIQYF. CDR3 bases: TGTGCCAGTACCCAAGGGACAGGAACGAACATTCAGTACTTC.

The chain combines TRBV18 with TRBJ1-2; TRBD1 agrees at 9 bases. Germline V gene lookup returns CDR1 KGHSH and CDR2 LQKENI. Trimming took 3 bases from V and 6 from J; bases not matched to a gene: 5. The CDR3 spans 14 residues. The CDR3 DNA reads as TGTGCCAGCTCACCGGAGACAGGGGGAAATGGCTACACCTTC. Its protein is CASSPETGGNGYTF.

The chain recombines TRBV10-3 with TRBJ2-5; 9 bases fit TRBD1. From germline, CDR1 is ENHRY and CDR2 SYGVKD. This CDR3 is 13 amino acids long. V was pared by 5 bases and J by 4 bases, with 2 bases of the junction left unmatched. CDR3 sequence (DNA): TGTGCCATCAGTCCGGGACAGGGAGAGACCCAGTACTTC. Its translation: CAISPGQGETQYF.

The chain links TRBV11-2 to TRBJ2-7; 9 nucleotides match TRBD1. The CDR3 consists of 19 residues. Germline CDR1 SGHAT, CDR2 FQNNGV. V was clipped by 1 base and J by 5 bases; unmatched bases: 18. The DNA of the CDR3 is TGTGCCAGCAGCTTAGTAGGGGTACCCGGGACAGGGAAAATTAACGAGCAGTACTTC. It encodes CASSLVGVPGTGKINEQYF.

The chain links TRBV6-5 to TRBJ1-2, with D uncertain. The V and J ends lost 6 bases and 7 bases respectively, with 12 bases between them. This CDR3 is 12 amino acids long. Germline V gives CDR1 MNHEY, CDR2 SVGAGI. The CDR3 loop is CASSQPGLGYTF. The CDR3 DNA reads as TGTGCCAGCAGCCAGCCGGGTCTTGGCTACACCTTC.

This rearrangement joins TRBV3-1 (or the pseudogene TRBV3-2) to TRBJ2-4; 7 nucleotides agree with TRBD2. Germline V gene lookup returns CDR1 LGHDT and CDR2 YNNKEL (reference sequence). The CDR3 is made up of 16 amino acids. V lost 6 bases and J lost 3; bases outside the gene matches: 11. CDR3 in amino acids: CASSPGGSRFKNIQYF. Here the CDR3 DNA reads TGTGCCAGCAGTCCCGGGGGGAGCCGATTCAAAAACATTCAGTACTTC.

For the CDR3, the DNA is TGTGCCAGCACTCCGGGACAGCTCTATGGCTACACCTTC. It codes for CASTPGQLYGYTF. The chain joins TRBV28 to TRBJ1-2; 7 bases are shared with TRBD1. Losses at the gene ends were 7 bases for V and 4 bases for J; bases not matched to a gene: 6. The CDR3 has 13 amino acids. Germline lookup yields CDR1 MDHEN and CDR2 SYDVKM.

In its sample, this clone was seen a few times. The V and J genes are TRBV10-3 and TRBJ2-7; 7 bases fit TRBD2. This CDR3 has 15 amino acids. The trim removed 4 bases at V and 3 bases at J, leaving 9 bases unmatched. The V gene's germline CDR1 is ENHRY and CDR2 SYGVKD. The CDR3 loop reads CAISGTMVAGYEQYF. CDR3 DNA sequence: TGTGCCATCAGTGGGACGATGGTAGCGGGCTACGAGCAGTACTTC.

This chain joins TRBV7-3 and TRBJ1-2, with 9 bases that match TRBD1. The germline V gene has CDR1 SGHTA and CDR2 FQGTGA. The V gene end was trimmed by 2 bases and the J gene end by 7 bases; junction bases not matched to a gene: 8. CDR3 length equals 15 residues. In DNA, the CDR3 is TGTGCCAGCAGCTTATTACAGGGGGCTGTCTTTGGCTACACCTTC. This encodes CASSLLQGAVFGYTF.

The rearrangement joins TRBV2 to TRBJ1-5, with 12 bases fitting TRBD1. The CDR3 contains 18 residues. J lost 4 bases, V lost 6 bases, and 13 bases had no gene match. Germline V gene data show CDR1 as SNHLY and CDR2 as FYNNEI. The CDR3 reads CASRTRPGQGASNQPQHF. CDR3 sequence (DNA): TGTGCCAGCAGGACACGCCCGGGACAGGGGGCTTCAAATCAGCCCCAGCATTTT.

This clone was picked up a small number of times. Here the CDR3 reads CASSQGWASTEAFF. CDR3 nucleotide sequence: TGTGCCAGCAGCCAAGGTTGGGCCAGCACTGAAGCTTTCTTT. The V gene is TRBV4-2, the J gene TRBJ1-1, with unresolved D. Trimming removed 1 base from V and 4 bases from J, with 10 bases in between. This CDR3 region has 14 residues. Germline loops: CDR1 LGHNA, CDR2 YNFKEQ.

This sequence joins TRBV5-6 and TRBJ1-2; D remains ambiguous. The CDR3 consists of 14 residues. Germline CDR1 is SGHDT and CDR2 is YYEEEE. The germline V and J ends were trimmed by 4 bases and 4 bases, with 14 bases remaining between them. The CDR3 bases are TGTGCCAGCAGCGGCTCTAGGAGCGGCTATGGCTACACCTTC. Translated, it gives CASSGSRSGYGYTF.